This T cell receptor beta chain was documented in a study of response to subunit inactivated influenza vaccine (dated by TCRdb to between 2018 and 2020). For the study in its entirety: Deep quantitative profiling of the T cell receptor repertoire was used in the study to follow responses to a trivalent subunit inactivated influenza vaccine. Overall results and qualifications from the work: According to the authors, only a limited number of new T cells may be recruited by each seasonal influenza vaccination.

Inclusive of the bounding cysteine and phenylalanine, the CDR3 is 12 residues long. The CDR3 DNA has 36 bases and is translated from base 1. CDR1 and CDR2, per the germline V gene, are MDHEN and SYDVKM. The time point label, read with the paper, signifies: approximately 45 days after influenza vaccine administration. Library creation used RT-PCR. The listed sequencing device is Illumina HiSeq 2500. TCRdb passed the public sequencing reads through fastp at Q25 and MiXCR, retaining productive beta sequences. Rows merge per CDR3 protein into single entries with the most common DNA and genes. This sample has approximately 480,000 distinct CDR3 sequences in its table, and approximately 10% of those were observed once. The top ten hold about 12% of the sample. Notes on this clonotype: Its antigen target is currently unknown. No quality values exist for individual bases; no much larger clone is one base distant.

The clonotype was recovered from a man aged 45-65 years who received an inactivated influenza vaccine. Donor details come from another sample of the same person, matched by shared clones. The source material was PBMCs from blood, sampled about 6 weeks after vaccination. In this chain, TRBV28 is recombined with TRBJ2-2; 11 of the junction bases match TRBD2. The CDR3 corresponds to CALAGVAGELFF. In nucleotides, the sequence is TGTGCACTAGCGGGGGTGGCCGGGGAGCTGTTTTTT.